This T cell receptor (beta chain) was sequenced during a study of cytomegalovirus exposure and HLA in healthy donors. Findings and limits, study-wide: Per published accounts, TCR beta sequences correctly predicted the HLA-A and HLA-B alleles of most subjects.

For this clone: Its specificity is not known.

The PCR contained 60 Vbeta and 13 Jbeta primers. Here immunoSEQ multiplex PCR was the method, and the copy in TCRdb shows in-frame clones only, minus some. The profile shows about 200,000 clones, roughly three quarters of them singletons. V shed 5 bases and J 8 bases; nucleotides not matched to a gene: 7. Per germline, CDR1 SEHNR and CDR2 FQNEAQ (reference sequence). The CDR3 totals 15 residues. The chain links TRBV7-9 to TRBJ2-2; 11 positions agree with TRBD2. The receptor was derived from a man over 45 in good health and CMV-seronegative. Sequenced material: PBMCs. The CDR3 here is CASSGRLAGTGELFF. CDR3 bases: TGTGCCAGCAGCGGACGACTAGCGGGAACGGGGGAGCTGTTTTTT.